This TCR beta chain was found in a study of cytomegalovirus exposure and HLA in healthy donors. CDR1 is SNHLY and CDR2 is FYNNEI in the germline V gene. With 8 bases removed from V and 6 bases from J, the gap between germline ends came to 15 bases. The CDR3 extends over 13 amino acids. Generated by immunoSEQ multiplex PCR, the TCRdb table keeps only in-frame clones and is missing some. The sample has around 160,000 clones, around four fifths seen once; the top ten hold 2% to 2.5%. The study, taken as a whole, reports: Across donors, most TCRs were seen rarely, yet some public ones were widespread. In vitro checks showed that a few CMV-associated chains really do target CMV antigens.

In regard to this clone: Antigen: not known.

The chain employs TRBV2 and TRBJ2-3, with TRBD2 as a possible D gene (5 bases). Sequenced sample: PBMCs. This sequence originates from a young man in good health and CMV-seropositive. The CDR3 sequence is CASEIGVADTQYF. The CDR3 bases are TGTGCCAGCGAGATTGGGGTAGCGGATACGCAGTATTTT.